The T cell receptor beta chain described here comes from a study of post-analysis software for immune sequencing data. The CDR3 has 15 residues. Per the germline V gene, CDR1 is SEHNR and CDR2 is FQNEAQ (reference sequence). The V end lost 5 bases, the J end lost 1 base, and 13 bases lay between the germline ends. Unique molecular identifiers were present in the TCR beta cDNA libraries. Each CDR3 protein is one row after TCRdb ran MiXCR on the PCR reads. This sample carries under 200,000 distinct CDR3 sequences, under 40% of them seen once, and the ten largest clones take about 26%. This clonotype came up a few times.

Sequences were derived from blood, sampled after autologous hematopoietic stem cell transplantation. This sequence joins TRBV7-9 and TRBJ2-3, with D perhaps matching TRBD2 (5 bases). The sequence derives from a girl aged 10 to 17 with multiple sclerosis. CDR3 amino acids: CASSAPGSGTDTQYF. For the CDR3, the DNA is TGTGCCAGCAGCGCCCCGGGTAGCGGCACAGATACGCAGTATTTT.